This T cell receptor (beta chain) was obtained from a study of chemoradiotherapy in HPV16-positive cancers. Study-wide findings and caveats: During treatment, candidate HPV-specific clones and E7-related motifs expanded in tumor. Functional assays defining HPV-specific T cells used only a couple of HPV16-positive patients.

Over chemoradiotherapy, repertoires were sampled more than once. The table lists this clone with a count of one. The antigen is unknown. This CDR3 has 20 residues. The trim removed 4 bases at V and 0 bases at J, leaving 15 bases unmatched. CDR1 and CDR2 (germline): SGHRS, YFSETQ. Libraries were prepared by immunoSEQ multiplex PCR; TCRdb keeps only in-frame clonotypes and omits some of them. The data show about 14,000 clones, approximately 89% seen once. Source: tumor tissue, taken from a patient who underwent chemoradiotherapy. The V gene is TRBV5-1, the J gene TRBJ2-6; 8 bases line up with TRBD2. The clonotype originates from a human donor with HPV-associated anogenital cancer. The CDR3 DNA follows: TGCGCCAGCAGCCCGGCGGGAGGTCCAGTAAAACACTCTGGGGCCAACGTCCTGACTTTC. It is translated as CASSPAGGPVKHSGANVLTF.